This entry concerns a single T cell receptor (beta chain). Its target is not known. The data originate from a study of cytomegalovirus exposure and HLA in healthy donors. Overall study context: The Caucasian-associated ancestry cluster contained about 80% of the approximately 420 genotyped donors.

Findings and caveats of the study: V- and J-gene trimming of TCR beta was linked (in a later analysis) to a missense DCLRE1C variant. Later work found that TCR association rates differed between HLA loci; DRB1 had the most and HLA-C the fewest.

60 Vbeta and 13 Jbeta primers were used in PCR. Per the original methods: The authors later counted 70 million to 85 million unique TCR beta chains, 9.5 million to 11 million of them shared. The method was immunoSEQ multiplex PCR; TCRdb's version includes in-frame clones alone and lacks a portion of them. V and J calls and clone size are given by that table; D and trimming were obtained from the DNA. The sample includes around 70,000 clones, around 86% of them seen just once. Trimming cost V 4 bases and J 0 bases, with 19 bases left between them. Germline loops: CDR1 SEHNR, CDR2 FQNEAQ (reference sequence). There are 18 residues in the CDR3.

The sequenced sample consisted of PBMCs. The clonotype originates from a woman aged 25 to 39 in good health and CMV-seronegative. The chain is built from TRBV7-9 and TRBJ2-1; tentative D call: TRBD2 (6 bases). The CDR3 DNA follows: TGTGCCAGCAGCTCGCCTAAATCCCGGGAGAGCTCCTACAATGAGCAGTTCTTC. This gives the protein CASSSPKSRESSYNEQFF.